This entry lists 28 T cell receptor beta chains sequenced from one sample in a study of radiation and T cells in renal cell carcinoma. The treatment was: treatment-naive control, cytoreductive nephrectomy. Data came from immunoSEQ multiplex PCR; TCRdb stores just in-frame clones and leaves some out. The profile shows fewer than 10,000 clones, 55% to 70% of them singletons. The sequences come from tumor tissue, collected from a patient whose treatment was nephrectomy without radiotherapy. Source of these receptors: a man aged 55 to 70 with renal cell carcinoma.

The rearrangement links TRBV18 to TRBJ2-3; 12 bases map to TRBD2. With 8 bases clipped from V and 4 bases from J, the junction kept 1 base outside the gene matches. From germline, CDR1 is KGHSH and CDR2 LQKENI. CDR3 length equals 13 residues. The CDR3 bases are TGTGCCAGCCGACTAGCGGGAGCAGATACGCAGTATTTT. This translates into CASRLAGADTQYF.

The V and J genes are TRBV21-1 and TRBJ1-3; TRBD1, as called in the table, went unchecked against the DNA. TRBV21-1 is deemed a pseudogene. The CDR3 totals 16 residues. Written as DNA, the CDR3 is TGTGCCAGCAGCAAAAGGGGACAGGGCCCCGGAAACACCATATATTTT. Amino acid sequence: CASSKRGQGPGNTIYF.

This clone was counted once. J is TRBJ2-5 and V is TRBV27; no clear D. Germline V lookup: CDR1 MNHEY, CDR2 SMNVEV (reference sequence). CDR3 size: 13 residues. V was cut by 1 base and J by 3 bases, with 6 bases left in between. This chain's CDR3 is CASSLWMEETQYF. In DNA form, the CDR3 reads TGTGCCAGCAGTTTATGGATGGAAGAGACCCAGTACTTC.

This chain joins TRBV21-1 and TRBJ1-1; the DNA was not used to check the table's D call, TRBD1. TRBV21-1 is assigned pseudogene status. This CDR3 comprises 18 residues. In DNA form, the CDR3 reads TGTGCCAGCAGCAAACTCTATCGGACACTAACGGGGAACACTGAAGCTTTCTTT. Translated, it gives CASSKLYRTLTGNTEAFF.

This CDR3 reads CASSDRGSYNEQFF. CDR3 bases: TGTGCCAGCAGTGATAGGGGAAGTTACAATGAGCAGTTCTTC. The rearrangement joins TRBV2 to TRBJ2-7, with D possibly TRBD1 on 5 matching bases. The J call may not be correct, given that the DNA end is closer to TRBJ2-1. CDR3 size: 14 residues. Germline values: CDR1 SNHLY, CDR2 FYNNEI.

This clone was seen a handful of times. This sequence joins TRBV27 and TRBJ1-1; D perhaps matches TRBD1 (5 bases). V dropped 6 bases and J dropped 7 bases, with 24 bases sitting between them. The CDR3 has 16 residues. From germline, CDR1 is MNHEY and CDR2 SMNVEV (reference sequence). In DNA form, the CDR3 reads TGTGCCAGCAGCTCGCTCCGGCGGGGGGTAAATAGTGAAGCTTTCTTT. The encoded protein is CASSSLRRGVNSEAFF.

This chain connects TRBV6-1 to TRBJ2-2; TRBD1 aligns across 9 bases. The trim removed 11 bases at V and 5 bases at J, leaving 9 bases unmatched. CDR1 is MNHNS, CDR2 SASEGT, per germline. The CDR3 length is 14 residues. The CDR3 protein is CASRTGVWTGELFF. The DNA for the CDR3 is TGTGCCTCAAGGACAGGGGTATGGACCGGGGAGCTGTTTTTT.

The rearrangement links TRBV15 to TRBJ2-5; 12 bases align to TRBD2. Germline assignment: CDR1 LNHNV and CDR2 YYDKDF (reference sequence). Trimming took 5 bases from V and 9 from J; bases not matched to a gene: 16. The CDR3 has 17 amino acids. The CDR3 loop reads CATSDRTLAGGPPAQYF. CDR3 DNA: TGTGCCACCAGCGACCGAACACTAGCGGGGGGCCCCCCGGCCCAGTACTTC.

The CDR3 is CASSELLRDRGRAGELFF. The CDR3, as DNA: TGTGCCAGCAGTGAACTCCTCCGGGACAGGGGGCGGGCCGGGGAGCTGTTTTTT. The chain uses TRBV6-1 and TRBJ2-2; 12 bases are shared with TRBD1. Germline lookup yields CDR1 MNHNS and CDR2 SASEGT. V was clipped by 2 bases and J by 6 bases; unmatched bases: 10. The CDR3 runs 18 residues.

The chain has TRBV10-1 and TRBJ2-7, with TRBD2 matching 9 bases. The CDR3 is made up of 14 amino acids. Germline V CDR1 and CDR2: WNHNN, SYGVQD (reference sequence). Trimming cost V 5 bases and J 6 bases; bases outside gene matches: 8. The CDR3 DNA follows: TGCGCCAGCAGTTCCCACCAGCGGGGGGTCGAGCAGTACTTC. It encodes CASSSHQRGVEQYF.

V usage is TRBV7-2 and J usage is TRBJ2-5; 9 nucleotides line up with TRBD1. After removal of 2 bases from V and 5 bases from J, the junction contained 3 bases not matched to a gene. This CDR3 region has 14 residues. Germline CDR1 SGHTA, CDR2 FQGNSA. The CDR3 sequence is CASSLTGGTETQYF. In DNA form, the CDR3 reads TGTGCCAGCAGCTTAACAGGGGGCACTGAGACCCAGTACTTC. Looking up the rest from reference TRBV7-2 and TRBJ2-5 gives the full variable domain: GAGVSQSPSNKVTEKGKDVELRCDPISGHTALYWYRQSLGQGLEFLIYFQGNSAPDKSGLPSDRFSAERTGGSVSTLTIQRTQQEDSAVYLCASSLTGGTETQYFGPGTRLLVL.

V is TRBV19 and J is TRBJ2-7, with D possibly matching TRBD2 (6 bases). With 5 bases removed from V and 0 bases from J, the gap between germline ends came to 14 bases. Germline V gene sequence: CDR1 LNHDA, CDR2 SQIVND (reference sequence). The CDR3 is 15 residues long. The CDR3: CASSVLPGSSYEQYF. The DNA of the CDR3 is TGTGCCAGTAGTGTCCTCCCCGGGAGCTCCTACGAGCAGTACTTC.

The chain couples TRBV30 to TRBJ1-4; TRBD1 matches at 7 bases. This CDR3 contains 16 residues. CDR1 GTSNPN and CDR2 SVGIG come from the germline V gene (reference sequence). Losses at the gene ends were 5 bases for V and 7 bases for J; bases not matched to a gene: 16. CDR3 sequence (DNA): TGTGCCTGGGGACGGGACCAGGGGGGGAAGGGTGAAAAACTGTTTTTT. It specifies CAWGRDQGGKGEKLFF.

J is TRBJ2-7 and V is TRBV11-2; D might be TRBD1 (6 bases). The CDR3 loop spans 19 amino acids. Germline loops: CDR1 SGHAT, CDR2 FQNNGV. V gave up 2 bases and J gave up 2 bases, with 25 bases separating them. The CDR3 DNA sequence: TGTGCCAGCAGCTTAACCTCGCCCGGGACACCTTTACAAGCCTACGAGCAGTACTTC. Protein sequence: CASSLTSPGTPLQAYEQYF.

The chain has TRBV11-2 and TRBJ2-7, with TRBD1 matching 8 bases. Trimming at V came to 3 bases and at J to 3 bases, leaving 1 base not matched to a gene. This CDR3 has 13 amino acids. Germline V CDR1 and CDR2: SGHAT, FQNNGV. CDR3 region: CASSFGQGYEQYF. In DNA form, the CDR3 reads TGTGCCAGCAGCTTTGGACAGGGCTACGAGCAGTACTTC.

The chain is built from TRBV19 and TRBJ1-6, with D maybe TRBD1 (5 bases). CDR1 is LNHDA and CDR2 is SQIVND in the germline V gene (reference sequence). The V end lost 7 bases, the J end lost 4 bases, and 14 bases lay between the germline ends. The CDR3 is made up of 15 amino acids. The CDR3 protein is CASKEGGEYNSPLHF. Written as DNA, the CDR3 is TGTGCCAGTAAAGAGGGAGGGGAGTATAATTCACCCCTCCACTTT.

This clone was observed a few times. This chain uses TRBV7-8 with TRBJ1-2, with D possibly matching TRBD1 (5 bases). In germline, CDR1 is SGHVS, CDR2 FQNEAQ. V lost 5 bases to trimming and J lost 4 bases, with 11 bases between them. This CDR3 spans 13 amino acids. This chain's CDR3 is CASSPGGGYGYTF. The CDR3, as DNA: TGTGCCAGCAGCCCCGGGGGGGGCTATGGCTACACCTTC.

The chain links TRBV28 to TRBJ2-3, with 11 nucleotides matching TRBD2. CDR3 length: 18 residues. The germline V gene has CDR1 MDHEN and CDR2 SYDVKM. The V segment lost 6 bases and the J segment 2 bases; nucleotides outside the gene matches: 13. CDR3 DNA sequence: TGTGCCAGCAGATCCACCATCACTAGCGGGGGATTCACAGATACGCAGTATTTT. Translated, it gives CASRSTITSGGFTDTQYF.

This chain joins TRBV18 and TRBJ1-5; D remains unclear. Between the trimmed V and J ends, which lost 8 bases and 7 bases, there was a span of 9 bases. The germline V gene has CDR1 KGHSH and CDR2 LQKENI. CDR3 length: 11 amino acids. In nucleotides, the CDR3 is TGTGCCAGCCCGGAAATCCAGCCCCAGCATTTT. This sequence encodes CASPEIQPQHF.

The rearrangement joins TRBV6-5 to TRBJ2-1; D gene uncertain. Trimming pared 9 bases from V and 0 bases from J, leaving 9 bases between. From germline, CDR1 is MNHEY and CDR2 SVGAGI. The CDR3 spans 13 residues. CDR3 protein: CASRASSYNEQFF. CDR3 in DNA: TGTGCCAGTCGGGCGAGCTCCTACAATGAGCAGTTCTTC.

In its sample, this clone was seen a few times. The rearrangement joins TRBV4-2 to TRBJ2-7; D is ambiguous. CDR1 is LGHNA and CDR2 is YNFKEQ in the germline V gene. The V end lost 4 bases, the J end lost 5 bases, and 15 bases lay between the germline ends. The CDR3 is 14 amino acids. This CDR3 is CASSPMLFLNEQYF. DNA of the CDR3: TGTGCCAGCAGCCCGATGCTCTTTTTAAACGAGCAGTACTTC.

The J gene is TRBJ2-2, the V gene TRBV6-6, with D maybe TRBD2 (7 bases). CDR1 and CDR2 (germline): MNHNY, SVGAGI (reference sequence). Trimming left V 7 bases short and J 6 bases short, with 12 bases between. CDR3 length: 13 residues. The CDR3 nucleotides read TGTGCCAGCAACCACGGGGGGCCCGGGGAGCTGTTTTTT. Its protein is CASNHGGPGELFF.

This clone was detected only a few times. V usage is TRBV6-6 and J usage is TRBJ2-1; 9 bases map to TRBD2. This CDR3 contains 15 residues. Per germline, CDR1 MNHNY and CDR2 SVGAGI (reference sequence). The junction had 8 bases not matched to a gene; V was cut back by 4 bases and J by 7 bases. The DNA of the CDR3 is TGTGCCAGCAGTTCTCCGGGACTAGCAAAGAATGAGCAGTTCTTC. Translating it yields CASSSPGLAKNEQFF.

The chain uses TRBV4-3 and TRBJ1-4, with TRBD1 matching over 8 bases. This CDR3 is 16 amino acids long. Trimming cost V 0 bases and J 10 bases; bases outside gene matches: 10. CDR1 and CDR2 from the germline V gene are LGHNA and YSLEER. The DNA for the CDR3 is TGCGCCAGCAGCCAAGATACAGGACAGGGTATAGTAAAACTGTTTTTT. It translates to CASSQDTGQGIVKLFF.

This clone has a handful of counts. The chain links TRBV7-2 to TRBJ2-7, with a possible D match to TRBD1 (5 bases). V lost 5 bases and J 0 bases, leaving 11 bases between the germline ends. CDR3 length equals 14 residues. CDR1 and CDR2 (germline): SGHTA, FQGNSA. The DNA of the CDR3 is TGTGCCAGCAGCCCCCTGGACAACTCCTACGAGCAGTACTTC. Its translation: CASSPLDNSYEQYF.

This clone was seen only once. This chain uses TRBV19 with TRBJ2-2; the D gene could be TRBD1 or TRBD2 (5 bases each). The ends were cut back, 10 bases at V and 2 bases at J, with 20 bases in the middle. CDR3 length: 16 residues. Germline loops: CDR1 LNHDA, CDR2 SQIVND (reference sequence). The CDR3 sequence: CATLGRDLANTGELFF. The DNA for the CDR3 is TGTGCCACCCTGGGACGGGATCTTGCTAACACCGGGGAGCTGTTTTTT.

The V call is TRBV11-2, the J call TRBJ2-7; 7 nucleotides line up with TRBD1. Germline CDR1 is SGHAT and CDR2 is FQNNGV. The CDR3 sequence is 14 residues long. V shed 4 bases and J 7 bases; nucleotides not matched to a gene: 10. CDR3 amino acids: CASSYGQEGWEQYF. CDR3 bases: TGTGCCAGCAGCTACGGACAGGAAGGTTGGGAGCAGTACTTC. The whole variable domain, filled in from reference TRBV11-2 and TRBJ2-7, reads EAGVAQSPRYKIIEKRQSVAFWCNPISGHATLYWYQQILGQGPKLLIQFQNNGVVDDSQLPKDRFSAERLKGVDSTLKIQPAKLEDSAVYLCASSYGQEGWEQYFGPGTRLTVT.

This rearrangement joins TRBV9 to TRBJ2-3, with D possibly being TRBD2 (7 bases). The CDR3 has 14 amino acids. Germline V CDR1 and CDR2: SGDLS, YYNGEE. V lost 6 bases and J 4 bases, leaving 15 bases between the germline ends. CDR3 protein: CASTQGGGSDTQYF. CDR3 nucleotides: TGTGCCAGCACCCAGGGAGGGGGATCAGATACGCAGTATTTT.